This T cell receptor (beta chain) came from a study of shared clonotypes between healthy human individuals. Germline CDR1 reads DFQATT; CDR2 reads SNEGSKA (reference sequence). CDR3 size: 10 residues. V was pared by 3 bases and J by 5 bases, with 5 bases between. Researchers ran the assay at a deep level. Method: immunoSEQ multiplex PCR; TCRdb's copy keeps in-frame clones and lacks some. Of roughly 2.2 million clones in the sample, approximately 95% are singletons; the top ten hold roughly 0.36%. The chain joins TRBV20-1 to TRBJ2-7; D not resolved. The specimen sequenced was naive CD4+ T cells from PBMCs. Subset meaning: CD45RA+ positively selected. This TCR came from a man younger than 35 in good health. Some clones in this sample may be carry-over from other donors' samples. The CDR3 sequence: CSASRHEQYF. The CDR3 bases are TGCAGTGCTAGTAGGCACGAGCAGTACTTC.